Listed below are T cell receptor beta chains from one sample, sequenced in a study of glioma-infiltrating T cells after dendritic cell vaccination. Generated by immunoSEQ multiplex PCR, the TCRdb table keeps only in-frame clones and is missing some. The table lists fewer than 75,000 clones, 65% to 90% of them singletons. The input for sequencing was blood, taken before dendritic cell vaccination. These TCRs come from a human donor with glioblastoma. The CDR3 runs from the conserved cysteine through the conserved F or W. A D gene is named only where the DNA matches it firmly. Clone size is not always given. Where it is, it says once, few, many or a class for expanded clones.

j_call	cdr3_length	clone_size	v_call	d_call	cdr3_nt	cdr3_aa
TRBJ1-2	17	.	TRBV29-1	TRBD1	TGCAGCGTTGAAGCCCCTTTCTTCGACAGGGATTACACTGGCTACACCTTC	CSVEAPFFDRDYTGYTF
TRBJ1-2	16	.	TRBV7-2	.	TGTGCCAGCAGCTTAGAGGTTACAGGGAAGGGAGATGGCTACACCTTC	CASSLEVTGKGDGYTF
TRBJ1-4	14	.	TRBV6-1	TRBD1	TGTGCCAGCAGACAGACAGGGGTACGGGAAAAACTGTTTTTT	CASRQTGVREKLFF
TRBJ1-2	14	.	TRBV4-2	.	TGTGCCAGCAGCCAAGACAGTACTAACTATGGCTACACCTTC	CASSQDSTNYGYTF
TRBJ1-1	12	once	TRBV30	.	TGTGCCTGGAGTGAGTGGGGGGCTGAAGCTTTCTTT	CAWSEWGAEAFF
TRBJ2-7	13	.	TRBV5-8	.	TGTGCCAGCAGCTTGGCCAGGGGATACGAGCAGTACTTC	CASSLARGYEQYF
TRBJ2-7	14	.	TRBV6-1	TRBD2	TGTGCCAGCAAGACGGGACTAGAGGGGGACGAGCAGTACTTC	CASKTGLEGDEQYF
TRBJ1-1	13	once	TRBV2	.	TGTGCCAGCAAGAGGGACTTGAACACTGAAGCTTTCTTT	CASKRDLNTEAFF
TRBJ1-2	13	.	TRBV6-6	.	TGTGCCAGCAGTTACCAGGATAACTATGGCTACACCTTC	CASSYQDNYGYTF
TRBJ2-7	13	.	TRBV25-1	.	TGTGCCAGCAGTGACCTTCTGGGGGCCGAGCAGTACTTC	CASSDLLGAEQYF
TRBJ2-5	17	.	TRBV5-8	TRBD2	TGTGCCAGCAGCTTGGTTCGTATTAGCGGGGGCACAGAGACCCAGTACTTC	CASSLVRISGGTETQYF
TRBJ1-5	18	.	TRBV27	TRBD1	TGTGCCAGCAGTTTATTTGGGACAGTAGGATTTAGCAATCAGCCCCAGCATTTT	CASSLFGTVGFSNQPQHF
TRBJ1-6	14	.	TRBV5-1	.	TGCGCCAGCAGCTTCGAGACAGAGTATTCACCCCTCCACTTT	CASSFETEYSPLHF
TRBJ1-1	12	.	TRBV4-2	.	TGTGCCAGCAGCCTCGGACAGCTTGAAGCTTTCTTT	CASSLGQLEAFF
TRBJ1-1	15	once	TRBV5-1	TRBD1	TGCGCCAGCAGCCTACTATTCGGGACAGACACTGAAGCTTTCTTT	CASSLLFGTDTEAFF
TRBJ2-5	15	few	TRBV2	TRBD2	TGTGCCAGCAGTGTTTCGGCGGGGGGAGGAGAGACCCAGTACTTC	CASSVSAGGGETQYF
TRBJ1-3	14	.	TRBV25-1	.	TGTGCCAGCAGTGAATTTGGGACAGGAAACACCATATATTTT	CASSEFGTGNTIYF
TRBJ1-5	15	once	TRBV5-6	TRBD1	TGTGCCAGCAGCTTGGAAGGGGGCGGCAATCAGCCCCAGCATTTT	CASSLEGGGNQPQHF
TRBJ2-1	15	.	TRBV4-1	.	TGCGCCAGCAGCCAGGCCTCCTGGAGGGACAATGAGCAGTTCTTC	CASSQASWRDNEQFF
TRBJ1-1	13	once	TRBV7-6	.	TGTGCCAGCAGCCCTCAGACGGAGTTCCAAGCTTTCTTT	CASSPQTEFQAFF
TRBJ2-3	17	.	TRBV18	TRBD2	TGTGCCAGCTCACCTCTCCCGACTAGCGCAGTCACAGATACGCAGTATTTT	CASSPLPTSAVTDTQYF
TRBJ1-1	15	.	TRBV6-5	.	TGTGCCAGCAGTCTTGACAGCAACATGAACACTGAAGCTTTCTTT	CASSLDSNMNTEAFF
TRBJ2-5	14	.	TRBV4-1	TRBD1	TGCGCCAGCAGCCAAGATGGGACAGAAGAGACCCAGTACTTC	CASSQDGTEETQYF
TRBJ2-2	16	.	TRBV25-1	TRBD1	TGTGCCAGCAGTCGAGAGACAGGGGGCGTCGCCGGGGAGCTGTTTTTT	CASSRETGGVAGELFF
TRBJ1-1	15	few	TRBV5-6	TRBD1	TGTGCCAGCAGCTTGTACGCAGGGGGGAACACTGAAGCTTTCTTT	CASSLYAGGNTEAFF
TRBJ1-3	16	few	TRBV9	.	TGTGCCAGCAGCGTAGGAGGTGGTAACTCTGGAAACACCATATATTTT	CASSVGGGNSGNTIYF
TRBJ2-7	18	.	TRBV2	.	TGTGCCAGCAGTGAAGGGGTGGGGGGAGACTCATTGGACTACGAGCAGTACTTC	CASSEGVGGDSLDYEQYF
TRBJ2-7	11	.	TRBV12-5	.	TGTGCTATTGAGGACTCGGGCGAGCAGTACTTC	CAIEDSGEQYF
TRBJ1-1	15	.	TRBV6-1	.	TGTGCCAGCAGGCGGGAGTTGAACCAGGGGACTGCAGCTTTCTTT	CASRRELNQGTAAFF
TRBJ1-1	13	.	TRBV2	TRBD1	TGTGCCAGCAGCCTGCCGGGACAGAAAGAAGCTTTCTTT	CASSLPGQKEAFF
TRBJ1-5	16	.	TRBV6-6	.	TGTGCCAGCAGTGTCTACAGAAGGGGAAGCAATCAGCCCCAGCATTTT	CASSVYRRGSNQPQHF
TRBJ2-3	15	.	TRBV6-5	TRBD2	TGTGCCAGTGGACTAGCGGGGGATAGCACAGATACGCAGTATTTT	CASGLAGDSTDTQYF
TRBJ2-3	13	few	TRBV7-9	.	TGTGCCAGCAAGCAGACTAGCACAGATACGCAGTATTTT	CASKQTSTDTQYF
TRBJ2-3	13	.	TRBV29-1	TRBD2	TGCAGCGTTGAAAGCGGGACGACAGATACGCAGTATTTT	CSVESGTTDTQYF
TRBJ1-3	13	.	TRBV30	.	TGTGCCTGGAGTCCCCACTCTGGAAACACCATATATTTT	CAWSPHSGNTIYF
TRBJ2-7	16	.	TRBV5-4	TRBD1	TGTGCCAGCAGCCCGAAAGAGGGACAGGGGAACAACGAGCAGTACTTC	CASSPKEGQGNNEQYF
TRBJ1-1	13	.	TRBV6-5	.	TGTGCCAGCAGGATTAACTGGAGGACTGAAGCTTTCTTT	CASRINWRTEAFF
TRBJ1-1	15	.	TRBV6-5	.	TGTGCCAGCAGTCCGGAGGGGGGGCCGAACACTGAAGCTTTCTTT	CASSPEGGPNTEAFF
TRBJ1-6	15	.	TRBV4-3	TRBD1	TGCGCCAGCAGCCAACAGGGGACAGGGAGTTCACCCCTCCACTTT	CASSQQGTGSSPLHF
TRBJ1-1	17	.	TRBV6-1	.	TGTGCCAGCAGTGAACGGGCAGGGGCTAACGGGAACACTGAAGCTTTCTTT	CASSERAGANGNTEAFF
TRBJ1-6	15	.	TRBV27	.	TGTGCCAGCAGCCCATCGTTAGTCGGTAATTCACCCCTCCACTTT	CASSPSLVGNSPLHF
TRBJ1-1	20	.	TRBV7-4	.	TGTGCCAGCAGCTTAGCCCCGGGTAGGAACGGACTCACCATGAACACTGAAGCTTTCTTT	CASSLAPGRNGLTMNTEAFF
TRBJ2-1	11	.	TRBV6-5	.	TGTGCCAGCAGAGAGGGCAATGAGCAGTTCTTC	CASREGNEQFF
TRBJ1-1	14	few	TRBV6-6	TRBD1	TGTGCCAGCAGTCCGCCGACAGGGATGACTGAAGCTTTCTTT	CASSPPTGMTEAFF
TRBJ2-1	14	.	TRBV19	TRBD2	TGTGCCAGTTCTGGAGCGGGGGCCTACAATGAGCAGTTCTTC	CASSGAGAYNEQFF
TRBJ1-2	15	few	TRBV10-3	.	TGTGCCATCAGTGGAACCCAGGATCCTAACTATGGCTACACCTTC	CAISGTQDPNYGYTF